Following are 5 T cell receptor beta chains from one sample sequenced in a study of type 1 regulatory T cells. Which antigens these TCRs recognize remains unknown. Study-wide results and caveats: Compared with non-type 1 regulatory T cells, type 1 regulatory T cells showed a more restricted TCR repertoire.

TCRdb reanalysed the reads using MiXCR and keeps one entry per CDR3 protein. Of under 75,000 distinct CDR3 sequences in the sample, less than 25% are singletons; the top ten hold more than 7.5%. The sequenced sample was cultured type 1 regulatory T (Tr1) cells, either the whole culture or a sorted fraction (not recorded which). These TCRs come from a human donor in good health.

This clonotype was seen at least ten times. The J gene is TRBJ1-1, the V gene TRBV20-1; TRBD1 might be the D (5 bases). The CDR3 spans 14 residues. The V end lost 2 bases, the J end lost 4 bases, and 14 bases lay between the germline ends. Germline-derived CDR1 and CDR2 are DFQATT and SNEGSKA (reference sequence). In nucleotides, the CDR3 is TGCAGTGCTAGACCAGGGTCTGGGAGCACTGAAGCTTTCTTT. Protein sequence: CSARPGSGSTEAFF.

The chain has TRBV5-1 and TRBJ1-4; D might be TRBD1 (5 bases). Germline CDR1 and CDR2: SGHRS and YFSETQ. V was pared by 0 bases and J by 8 bases, with 14 bases between. The CDR3 extends over 15 amino acids. The CDR3 loop is CASSLDGGVEEKLFF. The CDR3 nucleotides are TGCGCCAGCAGCTTGGATGGAGGGGTTGAGGAAAAACTGTTTTTT.

The gene calls are TRBV12-3 or TRBV12-4 and TRBJ1-4; TRBD1 is a possible D gene (6 bases). The CDR3 runs to 15 residues. V gave up 4 bases and J gave up 7 bases, with 16 bases separating them. The CDR3 DNA reads TGTGCCAGCAGTTACTACTTAACAGGGAGTGAAAAACTGTTTTTT. Translated, it gives CASSYYLTGSEKLFF.

Remarks on this clonotype: Germline and junction disagree at one end, which may indicate a read error. The chain recombines TRBV27 with TRBJ1-1; 8 nucleotides align to TRBD1. There are 8 residues in the CDR3. Germline V gives CDR1 MNHEY, CDR2 SMNVEV (reference sequence). The CDR3 loop reads CASEGQAF. CDR3 nucleotides: TGTGCCAGCGAGGGACAGGCATTT.

This clonotype was seen more than once but under ten times. The V gene is TRBV5-5, the J gene TRBJ2-3; D might be TRBD2 (6 bases). Germline assignment: CDR1 SGHKS and CDR2 YYEKEE (reference sequence). The CDR3 is 16 residues long. Trimming took 4 bases from V and 0 from J, leaving 15 bases between them. The DNA of the CDR3 is TGTGCCAGCAGCATCGGGTTAGCGGCTAGCACAGATACGCAGTATTTT. Amino acids: CASSIGLAASTDTQYF.